Given below is one TCR beta chain in context. Its antigen is currently unknown. From germline, CDR1 is SGHRS and CDR2 YFSETQ. With 4 bases removed from V and 5 bases from J, the gap between germline ends came to 17 bases. CDR3 length equals 15 residues. Sequencing was at deep level. This table comes from immunoSEQ multiplex PCR, and its TCRdb copy is limited to in-frame clones, with some not included. The sample records 2 million to 2.5 million clones, nearly 97% being singletons. This specimen belongs to a study of shared clonotypes between healthy human individuals. Study-wide points: How much donors shared clonotypes was expected to be affected by sequencing depth.

This receptor was identified in a man aged 18-30 years in good health. The rearrangement links TRBV5-1 to TRBJ2-3; D not certain. The sample comprised naive CD4+ T cells sorted from blood. Subset meaning: CD45RA+ positively selected. In DNA, the CDR3 is TGCGCCAGCAGCCCAAGACTCGGACGGCTAGATACGCAGTATTTT. It is translated as CASSPRLGRLDTQYF.